These T cell receptor beta chains were read from a single sample in a study of blood T cells in healthy people across ages. Each CDR3 protein gets one entry after TCRdb re-called the 5' RACE reads with MiXCR. The sample carries some 1.5 million distinct CDR3 sequences, roughly 30% recorded once. Sequencing used blood. The receptors come from a woman aged 25 to 45 in good health. The CDR3 runs from the conserved cysteine through the conserved F or W. Each record gives: J gene, D gene, clone size, V gene, CDR3 DNA, CDR3 protein. The D gene is left open where the match is weak. Size is stated for part of the rows, as once, few or many counts, or as a class when the clone is expanded.

>TRBJ2-1|-|many|TRBV12-3/TRBV12-4
TGTGCCAGCAGTCGCGGGGCTAATGAGCAGTTCTTC
CASSRGANEQFF
>TRBJ2-1|-|-|TRBV19
TGTGCCAGTACTCACAGGGACTACAATGAGCAGTTCTTC
CASTHRDYNEQFF
>TRBJ2-2|TRBD1|-|TRBV29-1
TGCAGCATGCGGACAGGGGGCGTCACCGGGGAGCTGTTTTTT
CSMRTGGVTGELFF
>TRBJ2-1|-|-|TRBV7-2
TGTGCCAGCAGCTGGGGCGGGGGCCGGGGGGATGAGCAGTTCTTC
CASSWGGGRGDEQFF
>TRBJ2-1|-|-|TRBV5-1
TGCGCCAGCAGCTTAACGGGACTCCGGGATGGGGGGGAGCAGTTCTTC
CASSLTGLRDGGEQFF
>TRBJ1-1|-|-|TRBV5-1
TGCGCCAGCAGCTTGCGGGTGGGGCGGTCCACTGAAGCTTTCTTT
CASSLRVGRSTEAFF
>TRBJ2-4|-|few|TRBV9
TGTGCCAGCAGCGCCGGGCCCCCCCGGGGGGCCAAAAACATTCAGTACTTC
CASSAGPPRGAKNIQYF
>TRBJ2-1|TRBD2|few|TRBV7-6
TGTGCCAGCAGCCGCAAGTGGAGGGAGGGCCATAATGAGCAGTTCTTC
CASSRKWREGHNEQFF
>TRBJ2-5|TRBD1|few|TRBV5-6
TGTGCCAGCAGCCCGGGGGACAGGGGTTTTGAGACCCAGTACTTC
CASSPGDRGFETQYF
>TRBJ2-3|TRBD1|few|TRBV6-6
TGTGCCAGCAGTTACGACGGGACAGGGCGCACAGATACGCAGTATTTT
CASSYDGTGRTDTQYF
>TRBJ1-2|-|-|TRBV20-1
TGCAGTGCTAGTTTGGGACCAACGTATGGCTACACCTTC
CSASLGPTYGYTF
>TRBJ2-7|TRBD1|few|TRBV27
TGTGCCAGCAGTTTATCAGGGACAGCCCTCTACGAGCAGTACTTC
CASSLSGTALYEQYF
>TRBJ2-1|TRBD2|many|TRBV20-1
TGCAGTGCTAGTTCACGGGAGGGATACAATGAGCAGTTCTTC
CSASSREGYNEQFF
>TRBJ2-7|TRBD2|-|TRBV18
TGTGCCAGCTCACCAGCAGATAGTATAGCGGGCCCCTACGAGCAGTACTTC
CASSPADSIAGPYEQYF
>TRBJ2-3|TRBD2|-|TRBV28
TGTGCCAGCACTAGCGGGGGAATCACAGATACGCAGTATTTT
CASTSGGITDTQYF
>TRBJ1-2|-|-|TRBV5-6
TGTGCCAGCAGCCAGCACACTGACTATGGCTACACCTTC
CASSQHTDYGYTF
>TRBJ2-5|TRBD2|-|TRBV10-3
TGTGCCATCAGTGGGACTAGCGGGGCCGAGACCCAGTACTTC
CAISGTSGAETQYF
>TRBJ1-2|-|few|TRBV15
TGTGCCACCAGCAGAGATGCGGATGGCTACACCTTC
CATSRDADGYTF
>TRBJ2-1|-|-|TRBV27
TGTGCCAGCAGTTTATATAGGTACAATGAGCAGTTCTTC
CASSLYRYNEQFF
>TRBJ2-7|-|-|TRBV5-1
TGCGCCAGCAGCTTGGGGGGTAGCTGGGACTCCTACGAGCAGTACTTC
CASSLGGSWDSYEQYF
>TRBJ1-5|-|-|TRBV6-2/TRBV6-3
TGTGCCAGCAGACGGACAAATAGCAATCAGCCCCAGCATTTT
CASRRTNSNQPQHF
>TRBJ2-1|-|-|TRBV6-6
TGTGCCAGCAATAGGGCGTTAAACTACGAGCAGTTCTTC
CASNRALNYEQFF
>TRBJ2-7|-|-|TRBV5-1
TGCGCCAGCAGCTTGGGGACAAACCCCCTGCTTAGTCCCTACGAGCAGTACTTC
CASSLGTNPLLSPYEQYF
>TRBJ1-1|-|-|TRBV7-9
TGTGCCAGCAGCTTAGGGGGGGCTGGGGAAGCTTTCTTT
CASSLGGAGEAFF
>TRBJ1-2|-|many|TRBV5-4
TGTGCCAGCAGCTTGGAGGAGAACTATGGCTACACCTTC
CASSLEENYGYTF
>TRBJ1-6|-|-|TRBV12-5
TGTGCTAGTGGTTTGACCACGGGGGGCAGGACGGGTTCACCCCTCCACTTT
CASGLTTGGRTGSPLHF
>TRBJ1-3|-|few|TRBV10-2
TGCGCCAGCGGCCAACAGGGAAACACCATATATTTT
CASGQQGNTIYF
>TRBJ2-3|-|few|TRBV6-5
TGTGCCAGCAGTTACTCGTGGGGGGTCGAAGATACGCAGTATTTT
CASSYSWGVEDTQYF
>TRBJ2-2|-|-|TRBV30
TGTGCCTGGAGTCGGAGCGTCGGGGAGCTGTTTTTT
CAWSRSVGELFF
>TRBJ2-7|TRBD2|-|TRBV12-3/TRBV12-4
TGTGCCAGCAGTTTAGGGCTAGCGGTCCCCTACTTC
CASSLGLAVPYF
>TRBJ2-5|-|many|TRBV18
TGTGCCAGCTCACCACCGGTGCGAGAGACCCAGTACTTC
CASSPPVRETQYF
>TRBJ2-1|-|-|TRBV19
TGTGCCAGTAGTATCTCCCTTGGCCCCTACAATGAGCAGTTCTTC
CASSISLGPYNEQFF
>TRBJ1-5|TRBD1|few|TRBV18
TGTGCCGGCTCACCGGGACAGGGGGCCGGTCAGCCCCAGCATTTT
CAGSPGQGAGQPQHF
>TRBJ2-5|-|few|TRBV20-1
TGCAGTGCTAGGTCGCCCGGGTCCATTTTGGAAGAGACCCAGTACTTC
CSARSPGSILEETQYF
>TRBJ2-1|-|few|TRBV7-2
TGTGCCAGCAGCCGTCAGAGGATTCGCCCTCCGCAGTTCTTC
CASSRQRIRPPQFF
>TRBJ2-6|-|many|TRBV5-1
TGCGCCAGCAGCTACGCCTCTGGGGCCAACGTCCTGACTTTC
CASSYASGANVLTF
>TRBJ2-5|-|-|TRBV5-5
TGTGCCAGCAGCGTGCCACTGAGCCAAGAGACCCAGTACTTC
CASSVPLSQETQYF
>TRBJ2-5|TRBD1|few|TRBV5-1
TGCGCCAGCAGGCATACTATCGGACAGGGCCTCCAAGAGACCCAGTACTTC
CASRHTIGQGLQETQYF